One sample yielded the 31 T cell receptor beta chains listed below, sequenced in a study of blood T cell repertoires in COVID-19. This table comes from immunoSEQ multiplex PCR, and its TCRdb copy is limited to in-frame clones, with some not included. The table shows fewer than 350,000 clones, with almost 85% occurring only once. Material: peripheral blood. These receptor sequences come from a human donor in a cohort sampled during active COVID-19.

The chain joins TRBV7-8 to TRBJ1-2; D is undetermined. Trimming took off 1 base at V and 4 bases at J, with 7 bases between the two ends. Germline CDR1 is SGHVS and CDR2 is FQNEAQ. This CDR3 has 13 residues. The CDR3 nucleotides read TGTGCCAGCAGCTTAGAGGGAGTCTATGGCTACACCTTC. This gives the protein CASSLEGVYGYTF.

This clone was recorded once. This chain joins TRBV10-3 and TRBJ2-7; perhaps TRBD1 as D (6 bases). CDR3 length: 12 residues. Trimming cost V 4 bases and J 10 bases, with 14 bases left between them. Per the germline V gene, CDR1 is ENHRY and CDR2 is SYGVKD. The CDR3: CAISAEGTTQYF. The CDR3 nucleotides read TGTGCCATCAGTGCCGAGGGGACAACACAGTACTTC.

The V gene is TRBV7-9, the J gene TRBJ2-3; TRBD1 agrees at 7 bases. The germline V gene encodes CDR1 SEHNR and CDR2 FQNEAQ (reference sequence). Germline trimming cut 10 bases from V and 2 bases from J; bases unmatched to any gene: 3. The CDR3 has 12 amino acids. CDR3 sequence reads: CAMDRTTDTQYF. DNA for the CDR3: TGTGCCATGGACAGGACCACAGATACGCAGTATTTT.

This clone occurred once. The chain combines TRBV19 with TRBJ1-2; D may be TRBD1 (6 bases). Germline CDR1 and CDR2: LNHDA and SQIVND (reference sequence). Deletions cut 6 bases from V and 7 bases from J, with 18 bases between. CDR3 length: 14 residues. The CDR3 sequence is CASSITGSNVGYTF. The CDR3 coding sequence is TGTGCCAGTAGCATCACAGGGTCCAATGTTGGCTACACCTTC.

The gene calls are TRBV5-1 and TRBJ2-3, with D possibly matching TRBD2 (6 bases). V lost 0 bases to trimming and J lost 2 bases, with 13 bases between them. The CDR3 extends over 16 amino acids. Per the germline V gene, CDR1 is SGHRS and CDR2 is YFSETQ. CDR3 sequence reads: CASSLVDSGYTDTQYF. In DNA form, the CDR3 reads TGCGCCAGCAGCTTGGTTGATAGCGGATACACAGATACGCAGTATTTT.

On this clone itself: A junction end diverges from the germline sequence, so it may reflect a read error. The chain combines TRBV11-2 with TRBJ1-4, with unresolved D. Germline CDR1 SGHAT, CDR2 FQNNGV. The CDR3 is 16 amino acids. CDR3: CASSLDSRVVEEKLFF. CDR3 sequence (DNA): TGTGCCAGCAGCCTAGATAGTCGGGTCGTAGAGGAAAAACTGTTTTTT. The whole variable domain, filled in from reference TRBV11-2 and TRBJ1-4, reads EAGVAQSPRYKIIEKRQSVAFWCNPISGHATLYWYQQILGQGPKLLIQFQNNGVVDDSQLPKDRFSAERLKGVDSTLKIQPAKLEDSAVYLCASSLDSRVVEEKLFFGSGTQLSVL.

This clone was observed a few times. The chain carries TRBV12-3 or TRBV12-4 and TRBJ1-1, with a tentative D call TRBD1 (6 bases). The CDR3 is 13 amino acids. V shed 8 bases and J shed 0 bases, with 10 bases lying between them. The DNA for the CDR3 is TGTGCCAGCCGGGACACCATGAACACTGAAGCTTTCTTT. Translation: CASRDTMNTEAFF.

This clone was counted a single time. The chain joins TRBV10-3 to TRBJ2-5, with D maybe TRBD1 (5 bases). V lost 4 bases and J 5 bases, leaving 17 bases between the germline ends. From germline, CDR1 is ENHRY and CDR2 SYGVKD. The CDR3 length is 15 residues. In nucleotides, the CDR3 is TGTGCCATCAGTGGGTCCTCCCAGGGAACGGAGACCCAGTACTTC. Translating gives CAISGSSQGTETQYF.

The chain uses TRBV6-6 and TRBJ2-7; maybe TRBD1 (6 bases). V was trimmed by 6 bases and J by 5 bases, leaving 17 bases between them. The CDR3 length is 14 residues. From germline, CDR1 is MNHNY and CDR2 SVGAGI (reference sequence). In DNA, the CDR3 is TGTGCCAGCAGCCGTCGAACAGGGATCGACGAGCAGTACTTC. Its protein is CASSRRTGIDEQYF.

In its sample, this clone was seen once. As DNA, the CDR3 is TGTGCCAGCAGCGCCCCAGAGCCAGGGGAGACGGATGAGCAGTTCTTC. Residues: CASSAPEPGETDEQFF. The chain couples TRBV5-6 to TRBJ2-1, with TRBD1 as a possible D gene (6 bases). V lost 4 bases and J 8 bases, leaving 22 bases between the germline ends. The CDR3 contains 16 residues. Germline CDR1 and CDR2: SGHDT and YYEEEE. Together with reference TRBV5-6 and TRBJ2-1, the CDR3 gives the full variable domain: DAGVTQSPTHLIKTRGQQVTLRCSPKSGHDTVSWYQQALGQGPQFIFQYYEEEERQRGNFPDRFSGHQFPNYSSELNVNALLLGDSALYLCASSAPEPGETDEQFFGPGTRLTVL.

The sample holds a few counts of this clone. The CDR3 reads CASSRGTSGGHEQYF. The CDR3 nucleotides are TGTGCCAGCTCACGGGGGACTAGCGGGGGCCACGAGCAGTACTTC. The chain has TRBV18 and TRBJ2-7; 14 positions match TRBD2. V lost 4 bases and J lost 5; bases outside the gene matches: 4. The CDR3 covers 15 residues. Germline CDR1 is KGHSH and CDR2 is LQKENI.

The rearrangement joins TRBV9 to TRBJ2-3; a possible D gene is TRBD2 (6 bases). This CDR3 has 15 residues. V lost 0 bases and J 6 bases, leaving 14 bases between the germline ends. Looked up from germline, CDR1 is SGDLS and CDR2 is YYNGEE. CDR3 region: CASSVGASETDTQYF. The CDR3 coding sequence is TGTGCCAGCAGCGTAGGGGCTAGCGAAACGGATACGCAGTATTTT. The entire variable domain, with the rest obtained from reference TRBV9 and TRBJ2-3, is as follows: DSGVTQTPKHLITATGQRVTLRCSPRSGDLSVYWYQQSLDQGLQFLIQYYNGEERAKGNILERFSAQQFPDLHSELNLSSLELGDSALYFCASSVGASETDTQYFGPGTRLTVL.

The chain combines TRBV12-5 with TRBJ1-6, with unresolved D. The germline gives CDR1 LGHNT, CDR2 FRNRAP. With 1 base removed from V and 8 bases from J, the gap between germline ends came to 6 bases. The length of the CDR3 is 13 residues. In nucleotides, the CDR3 is TGTGCTAGTGGTTTGGGGAGTCATTCACCCCTCCACTTT. Translated: CASGLGSHSPLHF.

The chain combines TRBV5-4 with TRBJ1-1; D perhaps matches TRBD1 (5 bases). The germline V and J ends were trimmed by 3 bases and 3 bases, with 15 bases remaining between them. This CDR3 is 15 amino acids long. CDR1 and CDR2 from the germline V gene are SGHNT and YYREEE (reference sequence). The CDR3 loop is CASSSPPGRDTEAFF. CDR3 in DNA: TGTGCCAGCAGCTCGCCGCCAGGGAGGGACACTGAAGCTTTCTTT. The full variable domain, its missing parts supplied by reference TRBV5-4 and TRBJ1-1, is ETGVTQSPTHLIKTRGQQVTLRCSSQSGHNTVSWYQQALGQGPQFIFQYYREEENGRGNFPPRFSGLQFPNYSSELNVNALELDDSALYLCASSSPPGRDTEAFFGQGTRLTVV.

V is TRBV27 and J is TRBJ1-1, with D maybe TRBD1 (6 bases). This CDR3 region has 13 residues. Germline lookup yields CDR1 MNHEY and CDR2 SMNVEV (reference sequence). The ends were cut back, 5 bases at V and 5 bases at J, with 12 bases in the middle. The CDR3 reads CASSTGLSTEAFF. Written as DNA, the CDR3 is TGTGCCAGCAGTACAGGGTTGAGTACTGAAGCTTTCTTT.

The J gene is TRBJ1-4, the V gene TRBV6-5; 10 bases align to TRBD1. The CDR3 loop spans 13 amino acids. Germline V gene data show CDR1 as MNHEY and CDR2 as SVGAGI. The junction had 5 bases not matched to a gene; V was cut back by 6 bases and J by 10 bases. The CDR3 nucleotides read TGTGCCAGCAGCTTCCGACAGGGGGCAAAACTGTTTTTT. It yields the protein CASSFRQGAKLFF.

The V gene is TRBV27, the J gene TRBJ2-7; 10 bases are a match to TRBD2. V lost 3 bases and J lost 4; bases outside the gene matches: 3. The CDR3 is 14 amino acids. Germline CDR1 is MNHEY and CDR2 is SMNVEV (reference sequence). CDR3 sequence (DNA): TGTGCCAGCAGTTTTTCACTAGCGGGGTACGAGCAGTACTTC. Translating it yields CASSFSLAGYEQYF.

The chain carries TRBV30 and TRBJ1-5, with D maybe TRBD1 (5 bases). V was pared by 2 bases and J by 3 bases, with 23 bases between. Germline V gene data show CDR1 as GTSNPN and CDR2 as SVGIG (reference sequence). CDR3 length: 18 amino acids. The CDR3 sequence is CAWSRGPGLRGDNQPQHF. The DNA of the CDR3 is TGTGCCTGGAGTCGTGGGCCAGGCCTACGGGGGGACAATCAGCCCCAGCATTTT.

The J gene is TRBJ1-2, the V gene TRBV7-8; 9 nucleotides line up with TRBD1. Looked up from germline, CDR1 is SGHVS and CDR2 is FQNEAQ. The V gene end was trimmed by 7 bases and the J gene end by 4 bases; junction bases not matched to a gene: 10. The CDR3 loop spans 15 amino acids. The CDR3 spells CASTAGGTGRYGYTF. The CDR3 DNA sequence: TGTGCCAGCACCGCAGGGGGGACAGGGCGCTATGGCTACACCTTC.

The gene calls are TRBV13 and TRBJ2-1; D is possibly TRBD2 (5 bases). V was pared by 0 bases and J by 0 bases, with 9 bases between. Per the germline V gene, CDR1 is PRHDT and CDR2 is FYEKMQ (reference sequence). The CDR3 has 16 amino acids. As DNA, the CDR3 is TGTGCCAGCAGCTTAGGCCTGGAGGACTCCTACAATGAGCAGTTCTTC. It yields the protein CASSLGLEDSYNEQFF.

This sequence joins TRBV4-2 and TRBJ1-2; D is uncertain. The V end lost 0 bases, the J end lost 3 bases, and 8 bases lay between the germline ends. The germline gives CDR1 LGHNA, CDR2 YNFKEQ. CDR3 size: 14 residues. The CDR3 region has the DNA TGTGCCAGCAGCCAAGATTCGTTTGACTATGGCTACACCTTC. Translated, it gives CASSQDSFDYGYTF.

V is TRBV10-2 and J is TRBJ2-5, with D maybe TRBD2 (6 bases). V was clipped by 7 bases and J by 2 bases, with 11 bases between them. CDR1 is WSHSY and CDR2 is SAAADI in the germline V gene. The CDR3 is 13 amino acids. The CDR3 coding sequence is TGCGCCAGCACCGCGACTAGACAAGAGACCCAGTACTTC. This sequence encodes CASTATRQETQYF.

CDR3 coding DNA: TGTGCCAGCAGTTTAGCGAAGCGAAGTGAGCAGTTCTTC. Protein: CASSLAKRSEQFF. The chain employs TRBV12-3 or TRBV12-4 and TRBJ2-1; unclear D gene. This CDR3 is built from 13 residues. The ends were cut back, 0 bases at V and 9 bases at J, with 9 bases in the middle.

The chain's CDR3 is CASSEQTGTVGGYTF. The CDR3 coding sequence is TGTGCCAGCAGTGAACAAACCGGGACAGTGGGTGGCTACACCTTC. The chain couples TRBV6-1 to TRBJ1-2; TRBD1 agrees at 7 bases. Losses at the gene ends were 2 bases for V and 7 bases for J; bases not matched to a gene: 10. The CDR3 is 15 residues long. Germline V CDR1 and CDR2: MNHNS, SASEGT.

The rearrangement uses TRBV10-2 and TRBJ2-5; 15 nucleotides agree with TRBD2. The CDR3 is 17 residues long. V lost 3 bases to trimming and J lost 5 bases; unmatched junction nucleotides: 7. CDR1 WSHSY and CDR2 SAAADI come from the germline V gene. The CDR3 DNA sequence: TGCGCCAGCAGTGATATGGGACTAGCGGGGGGTCGGGAGACCCAGTACTTC. This translates into CASSDMGLAGGRETQYF.

The chain is built from TRBV4-1 and TRBJ2-3; 7 bases map to TRBD1. The V segment lost 4 bases and the J segment 0 bases; nucleotides outside the gene matches: 4. Looked up from germline, CDR1 is MGHRA and CDR2 is YSYEKL. This CDR3 spans 15 amino acids. The CDR3 sequence is CASSLRGQSTDTQYF. The CDR3, as DNA: TGCGCCAGCAGCCTGAGGGGGCAGAGCACAGATACGCAGTATTTT.

This clone occurred a few times. The same CDR3 is also encoded by other DNA sequences in this sample. The chain couples TRBV5-6 to TRBJ1-1; D not resolved. V lost 0 bases, J lost 5 bases, and 11 bases lay in between. This CDR3 region has 14 residues. Germline lookup yields CDR1 SGHDT and CDR2 YYEEEE. CDR3 sequence: CASSLVPTGTEAFF. The DNA of the CDR3 is TGTGCCAGCAGCTTGGTTCCTACGGGGACTGAAGCTTTCTTT.

This clone was recorded many times. V gene TRBV24-1 combines with J gene TRBJ2-5; no firm D call. The CDR3 contains 14 residues. Looked up from germline, CDR1 is KGHDR and CDR2 is SFDVKD. The V and J ends lost 3 bases and 5 bases respectively, with 12 bases between them. The CDR3 bases are TGTGCCACCAGTGATCACCCTCCCGAGGAGACCCAGTACTTC. Translated, it gives CATSDHPPEETQYF.

The V call is TRBV7-8, the J call TRBJ2-7; 8 nucleotides agree with TRBD1. Germline CDR1 and CDR2: SGHVS and FQNEAQ. CDR3 length equals 14 residues. V gave up 2 bases and J gave up 2 bases; unmatched junction bases: 2. The chain's CDR3 is CASSLRRGPYEQYF. CDR3 bases: TGTGCCAGCAGCTTACGCAGGGGGCCCTACGAGCAGTACTTC.

The V call is TRBV19, the J call TRBJ2-7, with D possibly being TRBD1 (6 bases). In germline, CDR1 is LNHDA, CDR2 SQIVND (reference sequence). V dropped 8 bases and J dropped 9 bases, with 17 bases sitting between them. The CDR3 has 12 amino acids. Here the CDR3 DNA reads TGTGCCAGTTCCGGACAGACACACGTGCAGTACTTC. Protein: CASSGQTHVQYF. The complete variable domain, with remaining parts taken from reference TRBV19 and TRBJ2-7, reads DGGITQSPKYLFRKEGQNVTLSCEQNLNHDAMYWYRQDPGQGLRLIYYSQIVNDFQKGDIAEGYSVSREKKESFPLTVTSAQKNPTAFYLCASSGQTHVQYFGPGTRLTVT.

This rearrangement joins TRBV5-6 to TRBJ2-2; D remains ambiguous. CDR1 and CDR2 (germline): SGHDT, YYEEEE. V was pared by 0 bases and J by 3 bases, with 6 bases between. The CDR3 is 14 amino acids. The CDR3: CASSLDSYTGELFF. CDR3 in DNA: TGTGCCAGCAGCTTGGACAGTTACACCGGGGAGCTGTTTTTT.